This is a list of T cell receptor beta chains from one sample in a study of cytomegalovirus exposure and HLA in healthy donors. Using immunoSEQ multiplex PCR, the repertoire was profiled, and TCRdb retains in-frame clones only, with some absent. The table includes about 86,000 clones, around 80% detected once. The sequenced material came from PBMCs. The origin of the receptors is a male donor in good health and CMV-seropositive. CDR3s include the opening cysteine and the closing phenylalanine or tryptophan. A D gene is named only where the DNA matches it firmly. Where a row states a size, it is once, few, many or the class of an expanded clone; other rows omit it.

j_gene	v_gene	d_gene	abundance	CDR3nt	CDR3aa
TRBJ2-2	TRBV9	TRBD2	once	TGTGCCAGCAGCTCGGAGGGCGGGAGGCCCACCGGGGAGCTGTTTTTT	CASSSEGGRPTGELFF
TRBJ2-2	TRBV19	.	.	TGTGCCAGTAAGGTGAGGCTAGGGAACACCGGGGAGCTGTTTTTT	CASKVRLGNTGELFF
TRBJ2-7	TRBV7-2	.	.	TGTGCCAGCAGCTTAGCCGCTCCCAGGGGAGAGCAGTACTTC	CASSLAAPRGEQYF
TRBJ1-2	TRBV10-1	.	.	TGCGCCAGCAGAATTGTCACAGGGAGTTATGGCTACACCTTC	CASRIVTGSYGYTF
TRBJ2-5	TRBV13	TRBD1	.	TGTGCCAGCAGCCAAAGGGGGCTGCGCTGGGAGACCCAGTACTTC	CASSQRGLRWETQYF
TRBJ2-7	TRBV7-9	.	.	TGTGCCAGCAGCTCCCCGGCAGGGGGGAGTTCCTACGAGCAGTACTTC	CASSSPAGGSSYEQYF
TRBJ1-5	TRBV6-6	.	few	TGTGCCAGCAGTTACCTAACAGGGTACGGTAATCAGCCCCAGCATTTT	CASSYLTGYGNQPQHF
TRBJ1-1	TRBV15	.	.	TGTGCCACCAGCAGAGATACCCCGACCGGGACTGAAGCTTTCTTT	CATSRDTPTGTEAFF
TRBJ2-5	TRBV6-1	.	.	TGTGCCAGCAGTGAAGCGCTCTACGGACAGAGATACTTC	CASSEALYGQRYF
TRBJ2-1	TRBV7-2	TRBD1	.	TGTGCCAGCAGCCCGGGACAGGTTTTCCACAATGAGCAGTTCTTC	CASSPGQVFHNEQFF
TRBJ1-3	TRBV19	.	.	TGTGCCAGTAGTATGGGGCAGACATCGAGCTCTGGAAACACCATATATTTT	CASSMGQTSSSGNTIYF
TRBJ1-2	TRBV27	.	.	TGTGCCAGCAGTTTATCCCCAAACTATGGCTACACCTTC	CASSLSPNYGYTF
TRBJ2-7	TRBV5-6	.	.	TGTGCCAGCAGCCCTCTCGCGGAGAGCTCCTACGAGCAGTACTTC	CASSPLAESSYEQYF
TRBJ2-2	TRBV4-2	.	many	TGTGCCAGCAGGGATGGGGGGGACACCACCGGGGAGCTGTTTTTT	CASRDGGDTTGELFF
TRBJ2-2	TRBV7-8	TRBD2	.	TGTGCCAGCAGCTTAATGGTAGCGGGAGGACCCGGGGAGCTGTTTTTT	CASSLMVAGGPGELFF
TRBJ1-5	TRBV11-2	.	once	TGTGCCAGCAGCTTAGCCCCAGACAGGCTACCCCAGCATTTT	CASSLAPDRLPQHF
TRBJ2-1	TRBV28	TRBD1	.	TGTGCCAGCAGCAAATGGGCGGGACAGGGGTACAATGAGCAGTTCTTC	CASSKWAGQGYNEQFF
TRBJ2-1	TRBV6-1	TRBD2	many	TGTGCCAGCAGTGAATGGAGGGGTACGGGACTAGGCACGCATGAGCAGTTCTTC	CASSEWRGTGLGTHEQFF
TRBJ2-3	TRBV27	.	.	TGTGCCAGCAGTATCAGGTGGGAGCGCGCAGATACGCAGTATTTT	CASSIRWERADTQYF
TRBJ2-2	TRBV7-6	TRBD1	.	TGTGCCAGCAGTACTGGACAGGCGATAAACACCGGGGAGCTGTTTTTT	CASSTGQAINTGELFF
TRBJ1-1	TRBV28	TRBD1	.	TGTGCCAGCAGTCCCCCCACAGGGGTTTTGACTGAAGCTTTCTTT	CASSPPTGVLTEAFF
TRBJ1-3	TRBV6-1	.	.	TGTGCCAGCATGAATACAGGGAGCTCTGGAAACACCATATATTTT	CASMNTGSSGNTIYF
TRBJ2-1	TRBV9	.	.	TGTGCCAGCAGCGTAGGGTCAGGGATCAATGAGCAGTTCTTC	CASSVGSGINEQFF
TRBJ2-7	TRBV19	TRBD1	few	TGTGCCAGTAGTGGCCTACAGGGGCCCTACGAGCAGTACTTC	CASSGLQGPYEQYF
TRBJ2-7	TRBV29-1	TRBD2	.	TGCAGCGTCCGGACTAGCGGCACCTACGAGCAGTACTTC	CSVRTSGTYEQYF
TRBJ2-1	TRBV9	TRBD2	.	TGTGCCAGCAGCCCTGGGGTTGGACTAGAATCTCCGTTCTTC	CASSPGVGLESPFF
TRBJ2-2	TRBV6-5	.	.	TGTGCCAGCAGTTATTCGGGGGTAGTAGGCGGGGAGCTGTTTTTT	CASSYSGVVGGELFF
TRBJ2-1	TRBV2	.	.	TGTGCCAGCAATGACGCGGTTTCCTACAATGAGCAGTTCTTC	CASNDAVSYNEQFF
TRBJ2-7	TRBV4-1	TRBD1	.	TGCGCCAGCAGCCAAGTAGGGACAGGGGGTACCCCCTACGAGCAGTACTTC	CASSQVGTGGTPYEQYF
TRBJ2-3	TRBV29-1	TRBD2	.	TGCAGCGTCCACGGCGGGGGGGGTACAGATACGCAGTATTTT	CSVHGGGGTDTQYF
TRBJ2-7	TRBV5-1	.	.	TGCGCCAGCAGCTTGATTCCTGGGCCCTACGAGCAGTACTTC	CASSLIPGPYEQYF
TRBJ1-3	TRBV6-1	.	many	TGTGCCAGCAGGGATGAAGGGGGAACCAGAAACACCATATATTTT	CASRDEGGTRNTIYF
TRBJ1-5	TRBV6-1	.	.	TGTGCCAGCAGTGAAGGGTCCGGGGGAAATAGGCAGCCCCAGCATTTT	CASSEGSGGNRQPQHF
TRBJ1-5	TRBV7-6	.	.	TGTGCCAGCAGCTTAGCGGGGCAGGGGAACAGCAATCAGCCCCAGCATTTT	CASSLAGQGNSNQPQHF
TRBJ2-1	TRBV5-6	.	few	TGTGCCAGCAGCCTACTAGTTTCGGCTCAGTTCTTC	CASSLLVSAQFF
TRBJ1-2	TRBV28	TRBD1	.	TGTGCCAGCAGTTTAACCGGGACAGGCTATGGCTACACCTTC	CASSLTGTGYGYTF
TRBJ2-5	TRBV6-5	.	.	TGTGCCAGCAGTTCGTCCTACGGAGGGATCCTAGAGACCCAGTACTTC	CASSSSYGGILETQYF
TRBJ2-3	TRBV2	.	few	TGTGCCAGCAGTGAATGGAGCGGGAGCACAGATACGCAGTATTTT	CASSEWSGSTDTQYF
TRBJ1-4	TRBV5-1	.	once	TGCGCCAGCAGCTTGGAACAGGGAGTGAATGAAAAACTGTTTTTT	CASSLEQGVNEKLFF
TRBJ2-5	TRBV28	TRBD1	.	TGTGCCAGCAGTTTGAGGGGAGACAGGGCCGAGAAAGAGACCCAGTACTTC	CASSLRGDRAEKETQYF
TRBJ2-7	TRBV28	.	once	TGTGCCAGCAGTTTCCACCTCGGAGGGTCAGGCGAGCAGTACTTC	CASSFHLGGSGEQYF
TRBJ1-1	TRBV28	TRBD1	.	TGTGCCAGCAGTTTGTTGGAAAGGGACAGGGAGGCTTTCTTT	CASSLLERDREAFF
TRBJ2-3	TRBV9	.	.	TGTGCCAGCAGCCCAAGAGGAGAGAGCGGCACAGATACGCAGTATTTT	CASSPRGESGTDTQYF
TRBJ2-1	TRBV19	.	.	TGTGCCAGTAGTATTGGGCAGGGTCGAAACAATGAGCAGTTCTTC	CASSIGQGRNNEQFF
TRBJ1-2	TRBV2	.	few	TGTGCCAGCAGTTCAGACGACAAGTCCAGGGGCTACACCTTC	CASSSDDKSRGYTF
TRBJ1-2	TRBV6-1	.	.	TGTGCCAGCAGTGATGGGGACACAGACTATGGCTACACCTTC	CASSDGDTDYGYTF
TRBJ2-7	TRBV19	TRBD1	few	TGTGCCAGTAGCGGGACAGACTTCAAGCGTTCTTATCCCTACGAGCAGTACTTC	CASSGTDFKRSYPYEQYF
TRBJ1-4	TRBV19	TRBD1	few	TGTGCCAGTAGCCCTGGGACAGGAGCAACTAATGAAAAACTGTTTTTT	CASSPGTGATNEKLFF
TRBJ2-1	TRBV27	TRBD2	.	TGTGCCAGCAGTACGGGACTAGCCCACCTTAATGAGCAGTTCTTC	CASSTGLAHLNEQFF
TRBJ1-1	TRBV5-1	TRBD1	.	TGCGCCAGCAGCTTACAGGGGGCGAACACTGAAGCTTTCTTT	CASSLQGANTEAFF
TRBJ2-2	TRBV5-4	.	.	TGTGCCAGCAGCTTGAAGGGGTCGAACACCGGGGAGCTGTTTTTT	CASSLKGSNTGELFF
TRBJ2-7	TRBV7-8	.	.	TGTGCCAGCAGCTCACGACCGGGCGAGCAGTACTTC	CASSSRPGEQYF
TRBJ2-1	TRBV6-4	TRBD2	.	TGTGCCAGCAGTGAATTGACTAGCGGGAGCAATGAGCAGTTCTTC	CASSELTSGSNEQFF
TRBJ2-3	TRBV28	TRBD2	.	TGTGCCAGCAGTCCCACTTTAGGCGGGAGGGCCGCAGATACGCAGTATTTT	CASSPTLGGRAADTQYF
TRBJ2-3	TRBV5-1	TRBD1	.	TGCGCCAGCAGCTTGATGGGACAGGAGACAGATACGCAGTATTTT	CASSLMGQETDTQYF
TRBJ2-1	TRBV10-3	TRBD1	.	TGTGCCACCCAGGGGGCCACCTACAATGAGCAGTTCTTC	CATQGATYNEQFF
TRBJ2-5	TRBV9	.	.	TGTGCCAGCAGCGAAACACTTGACTCTCAAGAGACCCAGTACTTC	CASSETLDSQETQYF